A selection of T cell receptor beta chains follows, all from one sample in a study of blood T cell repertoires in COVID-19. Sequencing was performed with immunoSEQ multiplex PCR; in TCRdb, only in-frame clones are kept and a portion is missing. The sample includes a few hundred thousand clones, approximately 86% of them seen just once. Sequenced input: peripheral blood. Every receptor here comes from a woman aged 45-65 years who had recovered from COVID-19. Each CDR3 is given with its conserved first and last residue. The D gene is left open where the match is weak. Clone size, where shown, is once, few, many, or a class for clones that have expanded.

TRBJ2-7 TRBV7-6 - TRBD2 CASSLQIQAGGYEQYF TGTGCCAGCAGCTTACAAATACAGGCGGGGGGCTACGAGCAGTACTTC
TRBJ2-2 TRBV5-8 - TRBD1 CASSPSPTGAPAGELFF TGTGCCAGCAGCCCCAGCCCTACAGGGGCGCCCGCCGGGGAGCTGTTTTTT
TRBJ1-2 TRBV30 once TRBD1 CAYLTGNYGYTF TGTGCCTACCTGACAGGGAACTATGGCTACACCTTC
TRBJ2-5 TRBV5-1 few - CASSFEAQETQYF TGCGCCAGCAGCTTCGAAGCTCAAGAGACCCAGTACTTC
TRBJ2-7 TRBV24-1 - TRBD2 CATSDSPGIAGDYEQYF TGTGCCACCAGTGATTCTCCCGGAATAGCGGGAGACTACGAGCAGTACTTC
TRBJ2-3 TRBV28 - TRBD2 CASKAGRARAHLTDTQYF TGTGCCAGCAAGGCGGGGAGGGCCAGGGCACACCTCACAGATACGCAGTATTTT
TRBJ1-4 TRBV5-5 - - CASSLAGGSANEKLFF TGTGCCAGCAGCTTGGCCGGGGGTAGCGCTAATGAAAAACTGTTTTTT
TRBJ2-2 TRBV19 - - CASSRQATLNTGELFF TGTGCCAGTAGTAGGCAGGCAACCTTGAACACCGGGGAGCTGTTTTTT
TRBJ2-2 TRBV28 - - CASRILANTGELFF TGTGCCAGCAGGATACTAGCAAACACCGGGGAGCTGTTTTTT
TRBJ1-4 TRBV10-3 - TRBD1 CATATGTVYEKLFF TGTGCCACAGCCACCGGGACAGTATATGAAAAACTGTTTTTT
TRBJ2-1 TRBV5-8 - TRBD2 CASRGTSQYNEQFF TGTGCCAGCAGAGGGACTAGCCAGTACAATGAGCAGTTCTTC
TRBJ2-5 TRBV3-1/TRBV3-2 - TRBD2 CASSQDRAGIGETQYF TGTGCCAGCAGCCAAGATCGAGCGGGGATAGGAGAGACCCAGTACTTC
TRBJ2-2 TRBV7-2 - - CASSQQGNLVRELFF TGTGCCAGCAGCCAGCAGGGTAACCTCGTCCGGGAGCTGTTTTTT
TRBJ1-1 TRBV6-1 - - CASSEARPEAFF TGTGCCAGCAGTGAAGCGCGGCCCGAAGCTTTCTTT
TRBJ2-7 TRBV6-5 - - CASSYSRDFLSDEQYF TGTGCCAGCAGTTACTCTCGGGATTTCCTGAGCGACGAGCAGTACTTC
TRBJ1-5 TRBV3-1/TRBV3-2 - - CASSQTGWDQPQHF TGTGCCAGCAGCCAGACAGGATGGGATCAGCCCCAGCATTTT
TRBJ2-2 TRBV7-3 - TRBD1 CASSLAGGQGLPGELFF TGTGCCAGCAGCCTGGCCGGGGGACAGGGTCTCCCCGGGGAGCTGTTTTTT
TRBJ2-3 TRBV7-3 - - CASSPGPFGRGTDTQYF TGTGCCAGCAGCCCCGGGCCTTTCGGGCGGGGCACAGATACGCAGTATTTT